Listed here are 31 T cell receptor beta chains from one sample, sequenced in a study of cytomegalovirus exposure and HLA in healthy donors. Both 60 Vbeta primers and 13 Jbeta primers went into the PCR. Assay used: immunoSEQ multiplex PCR; TCRdb lists only in-frame clones, some missing. Of roughly 150,000 clones detected, about 73% appear once; the ten largest clones hold 2.1%. The specimen was PBMCs. The source is a woman between 55 and 75 years old in good health and CMV-seropositive.

This clone was counted only a few times. The CDR3 nucleotides are TGTGCCAGCAGCCCTCATCAGGGGGCCGACACTGAAGCTTTCTTT. It translates to CASSPHQGADTEAFF. The V gene is TRBV7-3, the J gene TRBJ1-1; 8 bases agree with TRBD1. Germline V gene sequence: CDR1 SGHTA, CDR2 FQGTGA. The trim removed 5 bases at V and 3 bases at J, leaving 8 bases unmatched. The CDR3 runs to 15 residues.

The gene calls are TRBV7-9 and TRBJ1-2, with TRBD1 as a possible D gene (5 bases). V was shortened by 5 bases and J by 5 bases, with 15 bases between the two germline ends. There are 14 residues in the CDR3. Germline CDR1 reads SEHNR; CDR2 reads FQNEAQ (reference sequence). CDR3 in DNA: TGTGCCAGCAGCCTGCAGGGTTCGTCATATGGCTACACCTTC. Translating it yields CASSLQGSSYGYTF.

On this clone: An end of the junction differs from the germline gene, which may be a read error. The chain employs TRBV5-1 and TRBJ2-7; TRBD1 is a possible D gene (6 bases). The germline V gene has CDR1 SGHRS and CDR2 YFSETQ. This CDR3 region has 15 residues. The CDR3 DNA reads as TGCGCCAGCCAATCATCCAGGGGACCTTCCTCCGAGCAGTACTTC. This encodes CASQSSRGPSSEQYF.

The chain employs TRBV5-1 and TRBJ1-1; D perhaps matches TRBD1 (6 bases). Germline CDR1 SGHRS, CDR2 YFSETQ. This CDR3 spans 14 amino acids. V was shortened by 4 bases and J by 4 bases, with 14 bases between the two germline ends. CDR3 nucleotides: TGCGCCAGCAGCGTGGGTGCGGGGGCCACTGAAGCTTTCTTT. Translation: CASSVGAGATEAFF.

The V and J genes are TRBV5-1 and TRBJ2-1, with 8 bases identical to TRBD2. Germline CDR1 and CDR2: SGHRS and YFSETQ. V trimming: 6 bases; J trimming: 3 bases; junction bases outside the gene matches: 5. This CDR3 contains 14 residues. This CDR3 is CASKPGLDYNEQFF. Written as DNA, the CDR3 is TGCGCCAGCAAGCCGGGACTAGACTACAATGAGCAGTTCTTC.

This clone appeared a few times. The V gene is TRBV5-1, the J gene TRBJ2-5, with 7 nucleotides matching TRBD1. Germline CDR1 SGHRS, CDR2 YFSETQ. The J segment lost 3 bases and the V segment lost 5 bases, leaving 4 bases of the junction unmatched. The CDR3 contains 13 residues. CDR3 DNA: TGCGCCAGCAGAACCGGGACAGAAGAGACCCAGTACTTC. This gives the protein CASRTGTEETQYF.

The V call is TRBV5-1, the J call TRBJ1-4; 8 bases match TRBD1. Trimming cost V 2 bases and J 2 bases; bases outside gene matches: 5. Germline V lookup: CDR1 SGHRS, CDR2 YFSETQ. The CDR3 extends over 16 amino acids. The CDR3 bases are TGCGCCAGCAGCTTTGGACAGGGCAGGACTAATGAAAAACTGTTTTTT. Its translation is CASSFGQGRTNEKLFF. Filled out from reference TRBV5-1 and TRBJ1-4, the complete variable domain reads KAGVTQTPRYLIKTRGQQVTLSCSPISGHRSVSWYQQTPGQGLQFLFEYFSETQRNKGNFPGRFSGRQFSNSRSEMNVSTLELGDSALYLCASSFGQGRTNEKLFFGSGTQLSVL.

This clone showed up just once. The rearrangement uses TRBV6-5 and TRBJ1-2, with TRBD1 matching 9 bases. CDR1 MNHEY and CDR2 SVGAGI come from the germline V gene. The CDR3 extends over 14 amino acids. Germline trimming cut 6 bases from V and 8 bases from J; bases unmatched to any gene: 10. CDR3 in DNA: TGTGCCAGCAGCCCCGGGACAGGGTTACGGGGCTACACCTTC. Its protein is CASSPGTGLRGYTF.

The V and J genes are TRBV5-6 and TRBJ1-1, with TRBD1 matching over 7 bases. J was trimmed by 4 bases and V by 4 bases; bases with no gene match: 4. The CDR3 totals 13 residues. Germline V lookup: CDR1 SGHDT, CDR2 YYEEEE. Here the CDR3 DNA reads TGTGCCAGCAGCCTGACAGGGCCCACTGAAGCTTTCTTT. Its translation is CASSLTGPTEAFF.

The chain couples TRBV5-6 to TRBJ2-7; 9 positions match TRBD1. After removal of 6 bases from V and 4 bases from J, the junction contained 14 bases not matched to a gene. The CDR3 is 16 amino acids. In germline, CDR1 is SGHDT, CDR2 YYEEEE. CDR3 region: CASTLGGGTGTYEQYF. The CDR3 nucleotides are TGTGCCAGCACTCTTGGGGGAGGGACAGGGACGTACGAGCAGTACTTC.

This chain connects TRBV21-1 to TRBJ1-5; the table's D call TRBD1 went unverified against the DNA. TRBV21-1 is a pseudogene. The CDR3 has 14 residues. The CDR3 region is CASQRTLSNQPQHF. The DNA for the CDR3 is TGTGCCAGCCAGAGGACACTTAGCAATCAGCCCCAGCATTTT.

This chain joins TRBV7-9 and TRBJ1-4, with 7 bases aligning to TRBD1. CDR1 and CDR2 from the germline V gene are SEHNR and FQNEAQ (reference sequence). CDR3 size: 15 residues. V lost 5 bases to trimming and J lost 2 bases; unmatched junction nucleotides: 5. The CDR3 spells CASSTMTGTNEKLFF. In DNA form, the CDR3 reads TGTGCCAGCAGCACAATGACAGGGACTAATGAAAAACTGTTTTTT.

The J gene is TRBJ2-2, the V gene TRBV5-1, with D possibly being TRBD2 (5 bases). Deletions cut 2 bases from V and 4 bases from J, with 12 bases between. Germline CDR1 reads SGHRS; CDR2 reads YFSETQ. The CDR3 spans 15 residues. The CDR3, as DNA: TGCGCCAGCAGCTTTGTGCTGGGGAGCACCGGGGAGCTGTTTTTT. Its protein is CASSFVLGSTGELFF.

This chain connects TRBV7-9 to TRBJ2-2; possibly TRBD2 for D (6 bases). Between the trimmed V and J ends, which lost 8 bases and 6 bases, there was a span of 22 bases. Looked up from germline, CDR1 is SEHNR and CDR2 is FQNEAQ (reference sequence). This CDR3 contains 16 residues. The CDR3 spells CASQVGGAGASGELFF. DNA for the CDR3: TGTGCCAGCCAAGTAGGAGGGGCCGGGGCCTCCGGGGAGCTGTTTTTT. Combining the CDR3 with reference TRBV7-9 and TRBJ2-2 gives the whole variable domain DTGVSQNPRHKITKRGQNVTFRCDPISEHNRLYWYRQTLGQGPEFLTYFQNEAQLEKSRLLSDRFSAERPKGSFSTLEIQRTEQGDSAMYLCASQVGGAGASGELFFGEGSRLTVL.

V and J are TRBV18 and TRBJ1-4, with D maybe TRBD1 (6 bases). This CDR3 contains 15 residues. The V end lost 5 bases, the J end lost 8 bases, and 18 bases lay between the germline ends. Germline V gene lookup returns CDR1 KGHSH and CDR2 LQKENI. Written as DNA, the CDR3 is TGTGCCAGCTCATCCCTACAAGGGGGAATGGAAAAACTGTTTTTT. Translating it yields CASSSLQGGMEKLFF.

The chain carries TRBV28 and TRBJ2-6; possible D gene TRBD1, 6 bases. V gave up 10 bases and J gave up 4 bases, with 20 bases separating them. The CDR3 consists of 16 residues. Germline CDR1 is MDHEN and CDR2 is SYDVKM. The DNA of the CDR3 is TGTGCCACCCTATCCCCAACAGGGACAGGGGCCAACGTCCTGACTTTC. Its translation is CATLSPTGTGANVLTF.

The genes are TRBV11-2 and TRBJ2-1; a possible D gene is TRBD2 (6 bases). CDR3 length: 16 amino acids. In germline, CDR1 is SGHAT, CDR2 FQNNGV. V was pared by 7 bases and J by 0 bases, with 16 bases between. This CDR3 reads CASTPGGANSYNEQFF. The CDR3 bases are TGTGCCAGCACCCCCGGGGGAGCGAACTCCTACAATGAGCAGTTCTTC.

J is TRBJ1-4 and V is TRBV6-5, with D perhaps TRBD1 (5 bases). With 5 bases removed from V and 10 bases from J, the gap between germline ends came to 17 bases. The CDR3 totals 14 residues. Germline assignment: CDR1 MNHEY and CDR2 SVGAGI. The CDR3 loop is CASSRDSRTGKLFF. The CDR3 DNA reads as TGTGCCAGCAGTAGGGACTCCCGAACCGGAAAACTGTTTTTT.

This clone was seen more than once but under ten times. The chain employs TRBV18 and TRBJ1-5; 7 bases fit TRBD1. The CDR3 extends over 14 amino acids. After removal of 4 bases from V and 5 bases from J, the junction contained 5 bases not matched to a gene. Germline assignment: CDR1 KGHSH and CDR2 LQKENI. The CDR3: CASSQDRSYQPQHF. CDR3 coding DNA: TGTGCCAGCTCACAGGACAGGTCCTATCAGCCCCAGCATTTT.

This clone was seen a single time. The genes are TRBV7-3 and TRBJ2-1; TRBD2 matches at 9 bases. Germline V gene data show CDR1 as SGHTA and CDR2 as FQGTGA. The V segment lost 5 bases and the J segment 10 bases; nucleotides outside the gene matches: 6. The CDR3 sequence is 13 residues long. The CDR3 here is CASSDQTSGEQFF. CDR3 bases: TGTGCCAGCAGCGACCAGACTAGCGGAGAGCAGTTCTTC.

The genes are TRBV28 and TRBJ1-2; 10 nucleotides align to TRBD1. Trimming cost V 3 bases and J 5 bases; bases outside gene matches: 6. Germline assignment: CDR1 MDHEN and CDR2 SYDVKM. The CDR3 runs 15 residues. Written as DNA, the CDR3 is TGTGCCAGCAGTTTGGGGGGGACAGGGGCATATGGCTACACCTTC. Protein: CASSLGGTGAYGYTF.

The chain recombines TRBV18 with TRBJ2-7; TRBD2 is a possible D gene (7 bases). CDR1 and CDR2 from the germline V gene are KGHSH and LQKENI. The V end was cut by 6 bases, the J end by 5 bases, with 14 bases between. The CDR3 covers 13 residues. The CDR3 region is CASSPGGWDEQYF. In nucleotides, the CDR3 is TGTGCCAGCTCCCCGGGGGGCTGGGACGAGCAGTACTTC.

The V call is TRBV4-1, the J call TRBJ2-5; TRBD2 matches at 7 bases. The CDR3 is 16 residues long. V was pared by 0 bases and J by 2 bases, with 6 bases of the junction left unmatched. Germline values: CDR1 MGHRA, CDR2 YSYEKL. CDR3: CASSQDPTSLQETQYF. The CDR3 DNA is TGCGCCAGCAGCCAAGACCCGACTAGCCTACAAGAGACCCAGTACTTC.

The chain employs TRBV29-1 and TRBJ2-2; the D gene is possibly TRBD1 (5 bases). CDR1 and CDR2 from the germline V gene are SQVTM and ANQGSEA. The CDR3 length is 13 residues. Trimming took 3 bases from V and 1 from J, leaving 6 bases between them. The CDR3 DNA reads TGCAGCGTTGATACAGGGAACACCGGGGAGCTGTTTTTT. As protein: CSVDTGNTGELFF.

The chain has TRBV11-2 and TRBJ2-3; D possibly corresponds to TRBD2 (6 bases). This CDR3 is built from 16 residues. With 5 bases removed from V and 4 bases from J, the gap between germline ends came to 19 bases. Germline CDR1 reads SGHAT; CDR2 reads FQNNGV. In DNA form, the CDR3 reads TGTGCCAGCAGCAAGGGAGGCCAGGGCGTTGCAGATACGCAGTATTTT. The encoded protein is CASSKGGQGVADTQYF.

The chain employs TRBV13 and TRBJ1-1; D ambiguous. The germline V and J ends were trimmed by 4 bases and 1 base, with 7 bases remaining between them. Germline-derived CDR1 and CDR2 are PRHDT and FYEKMQ (reference sequence). This CDR3 is 13 amino acids long. The CDR3 DNA is TGTGCCAGCAGCTGGGAGGGGAACACTGAAGCTTTCTTT. Translated: CASSWEGNTEAFF.

The chain uses TRBV6-1 and TRBJ2-1, with TRBD2 identical over 8 bases. The CDR3 is 15 residues long. With 0 bases clipped from V and 4 bases from J, the junction kept 2 bases outside the gene matches. Germline V gene data show CDR1 as MNHNS and CDR2 as SASEGT. CDR3 nucleotides: TGTGCCAGCAGTGAAGCGAGCGGGGGTTACAATGAGCAGTTCTTC. It translates to CASSEASGGYNEQFF.

The chain links TRBV7-9 to TRBJ1-1, with a tentative D call TRBD1 (5 bases). Germline values: CDR1 SEHNR, CDR2 FQNEAQ (reference sequence). V lost 5 bases and J lost 5, with 18 bases in between. The CDR3 runs 15 residues. The CDR3 DNA reads TGTGCCAGCAGCCCTCAGGGAATCTCGCAAACTGAAGCTTTCTTT. Translation gives CASSPQGISQTEAFF. Based on the CDR3 plus reference TRBV7-9 and TRBJ1-1, the full variable domain is DTGVSQNPRHKITKRGQNVTFRCDPISEHNRLYWYRQTLGQGPEFLTYFQNEAQLEKSRLLSDRFSAERPKGSFSTLEIQRTEQGDSAMYLCASSPQGISQTEAFFGQGTRLTVV.

The V call is TRBV19, the J call TRBJ2-1, with 13 bases lining up with TRBD2. Looked up from germline, CDR1 is LNHDA and CDR2 is SQIVND (reference sequence). With 5 bases clipped from V and 9 bases from J, the junction kept 7 bases outside the gene matches. This CDR3 region has 15 residues. CDR3 protein: CASSLFGLAGVEQFF. The CDR3 nucleotides are TGTGCCAGTAGTCTTTTTGGACTAGCGGGAGTTGAGCAGTTCTTC. Supplemented by reference TRBV19 and TRBJ2-1, the full variable domain reads DGGITQSPKYLFRKEGQNVTLSCEQNLNHDAMYWYRQDPGQGLRLIYYSQIVNDFQKGDIAEGYSVSREKKESFPLTVTSAQKNPTAFYLCASSLFGLAGVEQFFGPGTRLTVL.

CDR3 protein: CASNPGGAEKLFF. CDR3 DNA: TGTGCCAGCAACCCAGGGGGCGCGGAAAAACTGTTTTTT. The chain recombines TRBV7-9 with TRBJ1-4; 8 positions agree with TRBD1. Trimming at V came to 7 bases and at J to 8 bases, leaving 6 bases not matched to a gene. The CDR3 runs 13 residues. Germline V gives CDR1 SEHNR, CDR2 FQNEAQ (reference sequence).

A few counts support this clone. The chain couples TRBV19 to TRBJ1-2; 7 positions agree with TRBD1. CDR1 is LNHDA and CDR2 is SQIVND in the germline V gene (reference sequence). The CDR3 runs to 14 residues. V was pared by 9 bases and J by 0 bases, with 7 bases of the junction left unmatched. The CDR3 DNA reads TGTGCCAGCCATGTACAGGGGTCTAACTATGGCTACACCTTC. Translating gives CASHVQGSNYGYTF. The full variable domain, with the rest looked up from reference TRBV19 and TRBJ1-2, is DGGITQSPKYLFRKEGQNVTLSCEQNLNHDAMYWYRQDPGQGLRLIYYSQIVNDFQKGDIAEGYSVSREKKESFPLTVTSAQKNPTAFYLCASHVQGSNYGYTFGSGTRLTVV.